This record looks at one TCR beta chain sequence and its context. This clonotype has a handful of counts. Its antigen is currently not known. Nothing much larger sits one base from this clone, and base qualities are not available. This sample is drawn from a study of neurological immune-mediated disorders (dated by TCRdb to between 2018 and 2021). About the full investigation: Peripheral blood TCR-beta repertoires from patients with HTLV-I-associated myelopathy (HAM/TSP), patients with multiple sclerosis, and healthy controls were compared in the study using UMI-based sequencing. Longitudinal samples, technical triplicates and paired sorted CD4+ and CD8+ T-cell subsets, alongside PBMC samples, were included among the roughly 100 TCR-beta libraries. The cohort was made up of 65 to 75 subjects, consisting of roughly 14 HAM/TSP patients, around 35 multiple sclerosis patients and about 20 healthy controls.

Including the terminal cysteine and valine, the CDR3 comprises 13 residues. The entry retains the CDR3 DNA only, 39 bases that are in frame from base 1. Trimming removed 3 bases from V and 6 bases from J, leaving 12 bases between the germline ends. To synthesize cDNA, template-switch 5'RACE was performed with a primer carrying a 10-nucleotide random unique molecular identifier so that each TCR transcript was tagged. Every sequencing run yielded over 180 million TCR-beta sequences covering 15-18 subjects. Total RNA was extracted with the RNeasy kit. The KAPA Real-time Library Amplification kit was used to amplify TCR-beta VDJ regions with primers for the TCR constant region and the 5'RACE anchor. Sample indexes and Illumina adaptors were added in a first PCR, and a second PCR then increased library yield. The roughly 650 bp TCR product was size-selected on a 2% E-gel SizeSelection system after Ampure bead purification. Before pooling, library quality was checked on a Bioanalyzer, concentration was measured with Qubit, and libraries were quantified with the Kapa Library Quantification kit. An Illumina HiSeq 2500 sequenced the libraries paired-end 2 x 150 bp. To increase sequence diversity, about 25-31% phiX was spiked into each library pool. From the authors' description of their analysis: Quality-filtered reads were processed with the UMI-based MiGEC pipeline, and over 85% of raw TCR sequences were removed by the MiGEC pipeline during error correction. IMGT germline references were used for alignment of VDJ genes, and clonotypes were defined by a unique CDR3 amino acid sequence together with V-J genes. Clonal expansion, Shannon diversity and CDR3 relatedness were evaluated with VDJtools (CalcPairwiseDistances, ClusterSamples), while phylogenetic trees were built in CLCbio workbench. Expanded clones were defined as having at least 8 unique UMIs, based on coefficient-of-variation modelling across technical triplicates. TCRdb handled the public reads itself, with Q25 trimming in fastp and clone calling in MiXCR, and kept productive beta chains. Rows with one shared CDR3 protein collapse into an entry with the most common genes and DNA. These V and J calls are TCRdb output, not the study's own analysis. Within this sample are under 40,000 distinct CDR3 sequences, with roughly 7.3% of them counted one time only. The biggest ten clones account for roughly 4.5% of the sample.

Blood bank volunteers in Maryland, USA served as the healthy controls. For unsorted PBMC libraries, 2 million PBMCs were used after storage in RNAlater at -80 degrees C until RNA extraction. Peripheral blood was subjected to Ficoll-Hypaque density gradient centrifugation to isolate PBMCs, which were then cryopreserved in liquid nitrogen. What the research found in general, with its limitations: TCR clonal expansion was greatest in HAM/TSP patients and smallest in MS patients, who ranked below even healthy controls. Expanded clones from different subjects shared no identical CDR3 amino acid sequences, which suggests that TCR-beta repertoires were private in all groups.

The sequence came from a woman aged 40-49 years in good health. This chain joins TRBV12-3 or TRBV12-4 to TRBJ2-7; the D gene identity is not certain. Source material: PBMCs. The sequenced DNA: TGTGCCAGCAGTTTGGGAAAGTGGGGCGAGCAGTACGTC. Translation gives CASSLGKWGEQYV.